This T cell receptor (beta chain) is drawn from a study of T cell repertoires in cytomegalovirus infection. Study-level information: Evidence of both CMV infection and a matching HLA type came from public TCR beta signatures. Regarding the study as a whole: Cumulative frequency (of public TCR beta family members) identified carriers of CMV plus the relevant HLA.

This clonotype appeared a few times. Its specificity is not known. CDR1 is MGHRA, CDR2 YSYEKL, per germline. The ends were cut back, 1 base at V and 4 bases at J, with 13 bases in the middle. The CDR3 consists of 16 residues. MiXCR, applied by TCRdb to the reads, yields one record per CDR3 protein. The table includes approximately 300,000 distinct CDR3 sequences, about 28% detected once. This receptor was taken from a human donor in good health (CMV status not recorded). Some clones in this sample may be carry-over from other donors' samples. Source: cultured PBMCs, taken from culture after CMV antigen stimulation. The chain recombines TRBV4-1 with TRBJ2-2; D remains ambiguous. The CDR3 region is CASSQGPTTGTGELFF. The CDR3 DNA follows: TGCGCCAGCAGCCAAGGGCCTACCACGGGCACCGGGGAGCTGTTTTTT.